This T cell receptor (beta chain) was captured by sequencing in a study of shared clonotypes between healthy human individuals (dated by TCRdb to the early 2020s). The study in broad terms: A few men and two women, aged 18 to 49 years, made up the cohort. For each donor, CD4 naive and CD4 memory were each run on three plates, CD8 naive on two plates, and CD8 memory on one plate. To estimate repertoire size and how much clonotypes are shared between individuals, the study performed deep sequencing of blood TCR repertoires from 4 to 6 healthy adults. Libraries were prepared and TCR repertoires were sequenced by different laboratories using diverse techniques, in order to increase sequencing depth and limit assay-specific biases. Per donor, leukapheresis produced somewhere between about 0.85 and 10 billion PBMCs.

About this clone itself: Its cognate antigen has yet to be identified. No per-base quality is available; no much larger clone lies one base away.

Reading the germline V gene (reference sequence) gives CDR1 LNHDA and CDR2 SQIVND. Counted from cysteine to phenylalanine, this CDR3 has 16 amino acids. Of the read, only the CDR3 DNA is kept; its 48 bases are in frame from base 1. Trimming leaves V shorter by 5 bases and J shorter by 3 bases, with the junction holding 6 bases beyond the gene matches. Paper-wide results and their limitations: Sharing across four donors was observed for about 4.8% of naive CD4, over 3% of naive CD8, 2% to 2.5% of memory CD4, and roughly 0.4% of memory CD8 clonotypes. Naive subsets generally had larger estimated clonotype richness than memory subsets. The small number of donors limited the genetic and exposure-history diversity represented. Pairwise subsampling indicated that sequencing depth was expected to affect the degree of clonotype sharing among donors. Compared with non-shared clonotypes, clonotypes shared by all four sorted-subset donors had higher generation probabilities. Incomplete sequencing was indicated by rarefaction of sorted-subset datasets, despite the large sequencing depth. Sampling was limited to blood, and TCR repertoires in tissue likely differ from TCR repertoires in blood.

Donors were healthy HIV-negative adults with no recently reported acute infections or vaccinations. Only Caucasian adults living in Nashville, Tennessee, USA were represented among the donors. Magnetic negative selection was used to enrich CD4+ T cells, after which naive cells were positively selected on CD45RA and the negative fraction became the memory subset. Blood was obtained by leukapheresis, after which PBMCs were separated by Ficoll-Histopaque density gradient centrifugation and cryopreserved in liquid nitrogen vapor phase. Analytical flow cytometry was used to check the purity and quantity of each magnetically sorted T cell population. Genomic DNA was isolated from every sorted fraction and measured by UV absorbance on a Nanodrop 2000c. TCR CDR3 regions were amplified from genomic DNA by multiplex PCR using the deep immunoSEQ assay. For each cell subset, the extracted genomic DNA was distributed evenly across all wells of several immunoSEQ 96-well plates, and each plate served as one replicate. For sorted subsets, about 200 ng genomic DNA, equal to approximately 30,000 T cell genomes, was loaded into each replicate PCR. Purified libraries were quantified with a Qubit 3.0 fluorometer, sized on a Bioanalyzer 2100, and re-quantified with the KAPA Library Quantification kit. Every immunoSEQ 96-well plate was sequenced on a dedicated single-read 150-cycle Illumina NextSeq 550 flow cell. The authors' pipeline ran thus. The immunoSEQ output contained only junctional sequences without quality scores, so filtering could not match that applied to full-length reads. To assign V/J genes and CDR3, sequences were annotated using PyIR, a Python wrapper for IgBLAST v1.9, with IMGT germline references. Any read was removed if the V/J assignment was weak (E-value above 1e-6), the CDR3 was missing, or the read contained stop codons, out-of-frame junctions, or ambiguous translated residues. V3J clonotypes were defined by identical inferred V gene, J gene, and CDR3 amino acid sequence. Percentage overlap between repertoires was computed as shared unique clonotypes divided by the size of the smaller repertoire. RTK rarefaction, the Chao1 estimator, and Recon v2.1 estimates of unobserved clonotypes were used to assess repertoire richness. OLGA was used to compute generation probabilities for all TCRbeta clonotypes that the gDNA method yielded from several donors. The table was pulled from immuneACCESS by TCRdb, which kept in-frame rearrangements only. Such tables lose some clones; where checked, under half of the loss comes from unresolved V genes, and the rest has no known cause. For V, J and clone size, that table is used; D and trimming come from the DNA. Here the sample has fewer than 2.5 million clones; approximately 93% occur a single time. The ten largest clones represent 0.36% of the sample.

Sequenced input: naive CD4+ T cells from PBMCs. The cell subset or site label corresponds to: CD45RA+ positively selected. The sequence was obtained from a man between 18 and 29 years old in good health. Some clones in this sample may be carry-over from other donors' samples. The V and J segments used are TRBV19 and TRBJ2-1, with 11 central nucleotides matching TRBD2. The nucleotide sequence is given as TGTGCCAGTAGTGATCCCGGGACTAGCGGCTACAATGAGCAGTTCTTC. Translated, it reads CASSDPGTSGYNEQFF.